The 4 T cell receptor beta chains listed next were all sequenced from one sample in a study of spatial heterogeneity in lung cancer. Regarding time point: sample taken at primary tumor resection. In TCRdb, the 5' RACE reads were re-called with MiXCR into one record per CDR3 protein. This repertoire shows about 13,000 distinct CDR3 sequences, 3% to 4.5% found once; its top ten account for 40% to 55%. The sample here was PBMCs, taken at surgery. Receptors were obtained from a male donor with early-stage non-small cell lung cancer.

This clonotype has a count of ten or more. The CDR3: CSVHDRQAQYF. The CDR3 DNA is TGCAGCGTCCATGACAGGCAGGCCCAGTACTTC. This chain connects TRBV29-1 to TRBJ2-5; D might be TRBD1 (6 bases). CDR1 is SQVTM, CDR2 ANQGSEA, per germline. Trimming removed 6 bases from V and 9 bases from J, with 14 bases in between. The CDR3 runs to 11 residues.

This clonotype was picked up many times. The CDR3 nucleotides are TGTGCCAGCAGCTTAACCCCCACAGATACGCAGTATTTT. Its protein is CASSLTPTDTQYF. The rearrangement links TRBV7-3 to TRBJ2-3, with no clear D. Per the germline V gene, CDR1 is SGHTA and CDR2 is FQGTGA. Trimming took 0 bases from V and 2 from J, leaving 3 bases between them. This CDR3 is built from 13 residues.

This clonotype was detected ten times or more. The DNA of the CDR3 is TGTGCCAGCAGCCAAGTCGCGGGCAGGGGAGGTGAAAAACTGTTTTTT. This codes for CASSQVAGRGGEKLFF. V is TRBV3-1 and J is TRBJ1-4; D may be TRBD1 (6 bases). Looked up from germline, CDR1 is LGHDT and CDR2 is YNNKEL (reference sequence). The CDR3 is made up of 16 amino acids. Trimming left V 1 base short and J 7 bases short, with 16 bases between.

The chain employs TRBV7-9 and TRBJ2-1, with D possibly being TRBD2 (5 bases). This CDR3 has 17 residues. Germline CDR1 SEHNR, CDR2 FQNEAQ (reference sequence). V lost 4 bases to trimming and J lost 7 bases, with 23 bases between them. The CDR3 nucleotides are TGTGCCAGCAGCTCTCGTAGGTTAGCGAGAGCTGGGAATGAGCAGTTCTTC. Its translation is CASSSRRLARAGNEQFF.